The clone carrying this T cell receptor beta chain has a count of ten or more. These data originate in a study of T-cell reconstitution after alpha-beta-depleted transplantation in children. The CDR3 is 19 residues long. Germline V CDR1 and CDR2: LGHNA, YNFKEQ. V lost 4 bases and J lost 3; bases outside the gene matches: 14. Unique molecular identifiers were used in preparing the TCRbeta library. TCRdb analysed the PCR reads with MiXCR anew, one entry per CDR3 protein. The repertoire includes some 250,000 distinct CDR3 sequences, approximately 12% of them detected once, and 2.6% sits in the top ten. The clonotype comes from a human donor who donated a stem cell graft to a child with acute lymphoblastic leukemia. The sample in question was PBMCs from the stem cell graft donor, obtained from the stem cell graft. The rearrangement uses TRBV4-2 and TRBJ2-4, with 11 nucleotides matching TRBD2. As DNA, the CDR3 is TGTGCCAGCAGCCCGTGGGCTAGCGGGGGGAGCCTGGACAAAAACATTCAGTACTTC. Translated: CASSPWASGGSLDKNIQYF.